This passage covers 30 T cell receptor beta chains from one sample sequenced in a study of T cell repertoires in cytomegalovirus infection. No antigen is known for these receptors. Via MiXCR, TCRdb re-called the reads, giving one row per CDR3 protein. The repertoire includes 700,000 to 950,000 distinct CDR3 sequences, approximately 30% of them detected once, and 9.5% to 15% sits in the top ten. The sample here was cultured CD8+ T cells from PBMCs, taken from culture after CMV antigen stimulation. These receptors came from a human donor in good health (CMV status not recorded). Some clones in this sample may be carry-over from other donors' samples.

This clonotype showed up just once. The V call is TRBV20-1, the J call TRBJ2-2; 8 nucleotides agree with TRBD2. The CDR3 runs 15 residues. Germline values: CDR1 DFQATT, CDR2 SNEGSKA (reference sequence). V lost 5 bases, J lost 6 bases, and 11 bases stayed unmatched. CDR3 sequence: CSAFPHAGGAGELFF. CDR3 in DNA: TGCAGTGCTTTCCCCCATGCCGGGGGGGCCGGGGAGCTGTTTTTT.

This clonotype was seen a handful of times. This chain uses TRBV7-6 with TRBJ2-1; D assignment may be TRBD1 or TRBD2 (5 bases each). CDR3 length: 16 amino acids. Germline CDR1 SGHVS, CDR2 FNYEAQ. V lost 2 bases, J lost 3 bases, and 14 bases lay in between. In nucleotides, the CDR3 is TGTGCCAGCAGCTTAAGACTCTCGGGGCACTACAATGAGCAGTTCTTC. The encoded protein is CASSLRLSGHYNEQFF.

The chain uses TRBV10-3 and TRBJ2-1; D perhaps matches TRBD1 (6 bases). The CDR3 loop spans 15 amino acids. Trimming removed 3 bases at V and 0 bases at J, with 9 bases between. The germline V gene encodes CDR1 ENHRY and CDR2 SYGVKD. CDR3 coding DNA: TGTGCCATCAGTGAAAGGGGGAGCTCCTACAATGAGCAGTTCTTC. It translates to CAISERGSSYNEQFF.

There are many counts of this clonotype. This chain uses TRBV7-6 with TRBJ1-1; 7 nucleotides align to TRBD1. Germline assignment: CDR1 SGHVS and CDR2 FNYEAQ. The CDR3 consists of 14 residues. The V and J ends lost 1 base and 4 bases, in that order; junction bases with no gene match: 3. CDR3: CASSLEGGLTEAFF. The CDR3 DNA is TGTGCCAGCAGCTTAGAAGGGGGCCTCACTGAAGCTTTCTTT.

This clonotype has at least ten counts. The rearrangement uses TRBV7-9 and TRBJ1-2; D unresolved. V was trimmed by 1 base and J by 7 bases, leaving 16 bases between them. Germline V gene sequence: CDR1 SEHNR, CDR2 FQNEAQ (reference sequence). CDR3 length: 15 residues. CDR3 protein: CASSLVVAGGFGYTF. The DNA of the CDR3 is TGTGCCAGCAGCTTAGTGGTGGCAGGAGGATTTGGCTACACCTTC.

This chain connects TRBV19 to TRBJ1-4; 7 positions agree with TRBD1. Germline V gene lookup returns CDR1 LNHDA and CDR2 SQIVND (reference sequence). The CDR3 contains 16 residues. V shed 5 bases, J shed 3 bases, and the junction held 9 bases outside the gene matches. CDR3 nucleotide sequence: TGTGCCAGTAGTGGATTTCCGGGACAGCCTAATGAAAAACTGTTTTTT. Its protein is CASSGFPGQPNEKLFF.

The chain is built from TRBV7-9 and TRBJ2-2, with D unclear. CDR3 length: 14 residues. Germline CDR1 and CDR2: SEHNR and FQNEAQ (reference sequence). Trimming pared 7 bases from V and 3 bases from J, leaving 12 bases between. CDR3 bases: TGTGCCAGCAAAGACCGTCGGTACACCGGGGAGCTGTTTTTT. As protein: CASKDRRYTGELFF.

The rearrangement uses TRBV10-3 and TRBJ1-2, with 9 bases fitting TRBD1. This CDR3 has 13 amino acids. Looked up from germline, CDR1 is ENHRY and CDR2 is SYGVKD. J gave up 8 bases and V 6 bases, and 7 bases lay outside the gene matches. The CDR3 DNA follows: TGTGCCATCAGGACCGGGACAGGGAGCGGCTACACCTTC. Amino acid sequence: CAIRTGTGSGYTF.

The chain has TRBV12-3 or TRBV12-4 and TRBJ2-3; 11 positions match TRBD2. The CDR3 totals 19 residues. The V and J ends lost 7 bases and 0 bases, in that order; junction bases with no gene match: 15. This CDR3 is CASNPGGLAGGLSTDTQYF. CDR3 DNA sequence: TGTGCCAGCAACCCGGGGGGTCTAGCGGGGGGACTAAGCACAGATACGCAGTATTTT.

This clonotype was seen a few times. In nucleotides, the CDR3 is TGTGCCAGCAGCCTCCCGGACAGGGGAAGGATGCAGTTCTTC. Protein sequence: CASSLPDRGRMQFF. This chain links TRBV5-4 with TRBJ2-1, with TRBD1 identical over 9 bases. J was trimmed by 12 bases and V by 4 bases; bases with no gene match: 11. This CDR3 contains 14 residues. Germline CDR1 reads SGHNT; CDR2 reads YYREEE (reference sequence).

Notes on this clonotype: At one boundary the junction diverges from the germline segment, which might be a read error. The chain uses TRBV7-2 and TRBJ1-5; D is undetermined. This CDR3 is built from 14 residues. From germline, CDR1 is SGHTA and CDR2 FQGNSA. Written as DNA, the CDR3 is TGTGCCAGCAGCCATTTTGATAGCAATCAGCCCCATCATTTT. It translates to CASSHFDSNQPHHF.

This chain connects TRBV20-1 to TRBJ2-7; tentatively, D is TRBD2 (6 bases). In germline, CDR1 is DFQATT, CDR2 SNEGSKA (reference sequence). This CDR3 spans 15 amino acids. Here the CDR3 reads CALHLEGRPPYEQYV. The CDR3 region has the DNA TGCGCCCTCCATTTGGAGGGCAGACCTCCCTACGAGCAGTACGTC.

V usage is TRBV6-5 and J usage is TRBJ2-7; the D gene is possibly TRBD2 (5 bases). The germline CDR1 and CDR2 sequences are MNHEY and SVGAGI. The V and J ends lost 0 bases and 2 bases respectively, with 5 bases between them. The CDR3 is 13 amino acids. CDR3 nucleotide sequence: TGTGCCAGCAGTTACTCCGGGGCCTACGAGCAGTACTTC. Translating it yields CASSYSGAYEQYF.

The V and J genes are TRBV7-6 and TRBJ2-5; D assignment may be TRBD1 or TRBD2 (5 bases each). The V end was cut by 1 base, the J end by 4 bases, with 16 bases between. The germline gives CDR1 SGHVS, CDR2 FNYEAQ. This CDR3 has 16 residues. CDR3 region: CASSLDEGGGRETQYF. CDR3 nucleotide sequence: TGTGCCAGCAGCTTAGACGAGGGTGGGGGTCGAGAGACCCAGTACTTC. Filled out from reference TRBV7-6 and TRBJ2-5, the complete variable domain reads GAGVSQSPRYKVTKRGQDVALRCDPISGHVSLYWYRQALGQGPEFLTYFNYEAQQDKSGLPNDRFSAERPEGSISTLTIQRTEQRDSAMYRCASSLDEGGGRETQYFGPGTRLLVL.

V and J are TRBV5-1 and TRBJ2-3; D call uncertain. Trimming pared 6 bases from V and 2 bases from J, leaving 16 bases between. CDR1 SGHRS and CDR2 YFSETQ come from the germline V gene. The CDR3 is made up of 15 amino acids. CDR3 bases: TGCGCCAGCAAGGAAGGGATAAAGTCCACAGATACGCAGTATTTT. Residues: CASKEGIKSTDTQYF.

The rearrangement uses TRBV6-1 and TRBJ1-1; D gene ambiguous. Deletions cut 1 base from V and 7 bases from J, with 25 bases between. Germline CDR1 and CDR2: MNHNS and SASEGT. There are 18 residues in the CDR3. CDR3 DNA sequence: TGTGCCAGCAGTGAAGAAATCCCCCTAACCCGAGGAGGGATTGAAGCTTTCTTT. Its protein is CASSEEIPLTRGGIEAFF.

This clonotype was detected only a few times. CDR3 sequence reads: CASSQTTPSSGELFF. For the CDR3, the DNA is TGCGCCAGCAGCCAAACAACTCCCAGTAGCGGGGAGCTGTTTTTT. The V call is TRBV4-1, the J call TRBJ2-2; D unresolved. The V end lost 2 bases, the J end lost 7 bases, and 14 bases lay between the germline ends. CDR1 is MGHRA and CDR2 is YSYEKL in the germline V gene. This CDR3 has 15 residues.

This clonotype has a single count. The CDR3 nucleotides read TGTGCCAGCAGCCGTGGGCGGGGGAACACAGATACGCAGTATTTT. This encodes CASSRGRGNTDTQYF. The J gene is TRBJ2-3, the V gene TRBV9; 7 nucleotides line up with TRBD2. The CDR3 is 15 amino acids. Germline loops: CDR1 SGDLS, CDR2 YYNGEE. The trim removed 4 bases at V and 2 bases at J, leaving 7 bases unmatched.

This clonotype was found a few times. This rearrangement joins TRBV7-6 to TRBJ2-2; the D gene is possibly TRBD1 (6 bases). The ends were cut back, 4 bases at V and 6 bases at J, with 15 bases in the middle. The CDR3 is 15 residues long. Germline V gives CDR1 SGHVS, CDR2 FNYEAQ. The CDR3: CASSSDSDGPGELFF. The CDR3 DNA reads as TGTGCCAGCAGCTCGGACAGCGACGGACCCGGGGAGCTGTTTTTT.

The chain joins TRBV20-1 to TRBJ2-7; D is ambiguous. The CDR3 loop spans 14 amino acids. CDR1 and CDR2 from the germline V gene are DFQATT and SNEGSKA (reference sequence). The ends were cut back, 3 bases at V and 0 bases at J, with 12 bases in the middle. The CDR3 region is CSASGRLDSYEQYF. Here the CDR3 DNA reads TGCAGTGCTAGTGGAAGACTGGACTCCTACGAGCAGTACTTC.

The genes are TRBV6-6 and TRBJ2-7; 7 nucleotides align to TRBD2. CDR1 is MNHNY and CDR2 is SVGAGI in the germline V gene (reference sequence). The CDR3 totals 12 residues. The trim removed 10 bases at V and 4 bases at J, leaving 7 bases unmatched. The CDR3 nucleotides are TGTGCCACCACCGGGACTACTTACGAGCAGTACGTC. Its translation: CATTGTTYEQYV.

This chain joins TRBV6-1 and TRBJ2-7, with D maybe TRBD2 (5 bases). There are 15 residues in the CDR3. Per germline, CDR1 MNHNS and CDR2 SASEGT. V shed 7 bases and J shed 0 bases, with 16 bases lying between them. This chain's CDR3 is CASTRGGPSSYEQYV. CDR3 bases: TGTGCCAGCACTCGAGGAGGCCCTAGCTCCTACGAGCAGTACGTC.

The V and J genes are TRBV24-1 and TRBJ2-3; D not certain. This CDR3 has 15 amino acids. V lost 0 bases and J 2 bases, leaving 8 bases between the germline ends. Germline loops: CDR1 KGHDR, CDR2 SFDVKD. CDR3 nucleotides: TGTGCCACCAGTGATTTGTATGGAGACACAGATACGCAGTATTTT. Translation gives CATSDLYGDTDTQYF.

V is TRBV4-1 and J is TRBJ1-2, with D perhaps matching TRBD1 (5 bases). The CDR3 is made up of 16 amino acids. The ends were cut back, 0 bases at V and 4 bases at J, with 15 bases in the middle. Germline-derived CDR1 and CDR2 are MGHRA and YSYEKL. Written as DNA, the CDR3 is TGCGCCAGCAGCCAAGATTTGGGCAGGACACTCTATGGCTACACCTTC. Amino acids: CASSQDLGRTLYGYTF.

The chain uses TRBV2 and TRBJ2-3; a weak D match, TRBD2 (6 bases). The V gene's germline CDR1 is SNHLY and CDR2 FYNNEI. The V end lost 8 bases, the J end lost 0 bases, and 24 bases lay between the germline ends. This CDR3 is built from 18 residues. The CDR3 DNA reads TGTGCCAGCGGGGTGTGGAGCACTAGCAGTACTAGCACAGATACGCAGTATTTT. This codes for CASGVWSTSSTSTDTQYF.

The V call is TRBV6-5, the J call TRBJ1-5; TRBD1 is a possible D gene (6 bases). V lost 4 bases, J lost 6 bases, and 13 bases lay in between. CDR1 MNHEY and CDR2 SVGAGI come from the germline V gene. The CDR3 length is 14 residues. The CDR3 DNA is TGTGCCAGCAGTTTGGGGGGGCGCTTTCAGCCCCAGCATTTT. Translating gives CASSLGGRFQPQHF.

This chain uses TRBV7-9 with TRBJ2-7; D remains ambiguous. The CDR3 loop spans 12 amino acids. Germline CDR1 SEHNR, CDR2 FQNEAQ (reference sequence). Trimming removed 3 bases at V and 0 bases at J, with 3 bases between. The CDR3 nucleotides read TGTGCCAGCAGCTTGCACTCCTACGAGCAGTACGTC. Its translation is CASSLHSYEQYV.

This clonotype was counted only a few times. The chain links TRBV4-1 to TRBJ1-5; D ambiguous. The germline V gene has CDR1 MGHRA and CDR2 YSYEKL. V was pared by 0 bases and J by 2 bases, with 8 bases between. The length of the CDR3 is 15 residues. CDR3 coding DNA: TGCGCCAGCAGCCAAGATAAAGGCGGCAATCAGCCCCAGCATTTT. Residues: CASSQDKGGNQPQHF.

This clonotype was counted many times. This chain uses TRBV7-8 with TRBJ2-1, with D possibly being TRBD1 or TRBD2 (5 bases each). Germline CDR1 SGHVS, CDR2 FQNEAQ. The CDR3 is made up of 15 amino acids. With 5 bases removed from V and 7 bases from J, the gap between germline ends came to 18 bases. CDR3 sequence: CASSPTSGDLNEQFF. The CDR3 bases are TGTGCCAGCAGCCCAACTAGTGGGGACCTAAATGAGCAGTTCTTC.

This clonotype was seen only a few times. The rearrangement uses TRBV9 and TRBJ1-2; possible D gene TRBD1, 6 bases. This CDR3 has 14 residues. Trimming stripped 3 bases from V and 9 bases from J, with 18 bases between. Per germline, CDR1 SGDLS and CDR2 YYNGEE. CDR3 sequence reads: CASSADVQGWRYTF. DNA of the CDR3: TGTGCCAGCAGCGCAGACGTACAGGGATGGCGCTACACCTTC.